This T cell receptor beta chain was captured by sequencing in a study of T cells in Graves' hyperthyroidism and ophthalmopathy. About the research overall: Prior to any treatment, at the point of initial diagnosis, peripheral blood was collected.

The germline CDR1 and CDR2 sequences are KGHSH and LQKENI. V lost 6 bases, J lost 8 bases, and 8 bases stayed unmatched. CDR3 size: 15 residues. Template material for amplifying TCR beta CDR3 regions consisted of RNA transcripts. TCR CDR3 regions were first amplified by RT-PCR with HTBI primers. TCRdb re-called the multiplex PCR reads through MiXCR, storing one row per CDR3 protein. In the table there are roughly 380,000 distinct CDR3 sequences, 19% of which are singletons. This clonotype has more than one count but fewer than ten. V gene TRBV18 combines with J gene TRBJ1-6; 9 nucleotides align to TRBD1. The receptor was isolated from a woman aged 18-29 years with Graves' hyperthyroidism. Sequenced input: blood. Here the CDR3 DNA reads TGTGCCAGCTCCCCTGCGGGACAGGGAGATTCACCCCTCCACTTT. It encodes CASSPAGQGDSPLHF.